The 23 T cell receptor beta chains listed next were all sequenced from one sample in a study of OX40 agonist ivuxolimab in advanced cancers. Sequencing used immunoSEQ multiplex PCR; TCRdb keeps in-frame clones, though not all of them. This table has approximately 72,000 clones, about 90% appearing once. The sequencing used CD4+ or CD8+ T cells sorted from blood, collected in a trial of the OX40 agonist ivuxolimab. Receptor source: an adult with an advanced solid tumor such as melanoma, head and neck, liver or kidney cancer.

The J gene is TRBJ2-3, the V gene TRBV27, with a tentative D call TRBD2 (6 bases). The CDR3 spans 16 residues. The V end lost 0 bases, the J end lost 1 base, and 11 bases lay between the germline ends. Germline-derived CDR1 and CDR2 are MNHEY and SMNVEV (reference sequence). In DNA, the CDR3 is TGTGCCAGCAGTTTATCGCGTAGCGGACGCACAGATACGCAGTATTTT. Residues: CASSLSRSGRTDTQYF.

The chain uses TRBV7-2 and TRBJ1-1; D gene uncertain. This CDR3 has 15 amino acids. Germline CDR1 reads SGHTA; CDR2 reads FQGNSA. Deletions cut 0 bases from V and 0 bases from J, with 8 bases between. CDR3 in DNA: TGTGCCAGCAGCTTAGCGGCAGGATTGAACACTGAAGCTTTCTTT. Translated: CASSLAAGLNTEAFF. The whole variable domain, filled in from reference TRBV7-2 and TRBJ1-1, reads GAGVSQSPSNKVTEKGKDVELRCDPISGHTALYWYRQSLGQGLEFLIYFQGNSAPDKSGLPSDRFSAERTGGSVSTLTIQRTQQEDSAVYLCASSLAAGLNTEAFFGQGTRLTVV.

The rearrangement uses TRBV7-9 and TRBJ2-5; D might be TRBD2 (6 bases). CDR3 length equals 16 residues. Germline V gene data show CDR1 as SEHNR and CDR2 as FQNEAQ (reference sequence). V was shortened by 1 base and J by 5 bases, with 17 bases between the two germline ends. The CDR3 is CASSLEYGGPRETQYF. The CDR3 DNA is TGTGCCAGCAGCTTAGAGTACGGGGGACCGAGGGAGACCCAGTACTTC.

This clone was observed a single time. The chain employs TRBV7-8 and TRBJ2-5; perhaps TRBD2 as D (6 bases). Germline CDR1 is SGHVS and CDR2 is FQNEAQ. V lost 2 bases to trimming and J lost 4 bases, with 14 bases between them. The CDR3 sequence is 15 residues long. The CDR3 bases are TGTGCCAGCAGCTTAAAAAGGCGGGGCCGAGAGACCCAGTACTTC. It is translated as CASSLKRRGRETQYF.

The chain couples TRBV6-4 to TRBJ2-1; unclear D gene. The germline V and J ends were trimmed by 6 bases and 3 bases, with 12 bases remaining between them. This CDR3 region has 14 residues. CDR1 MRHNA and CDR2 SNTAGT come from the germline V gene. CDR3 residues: CASSQDPVYNEQFF. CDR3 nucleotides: TGTGCCAGCAGCCAGGACCCTGTCTACAATGAGCAGTTCTTC.

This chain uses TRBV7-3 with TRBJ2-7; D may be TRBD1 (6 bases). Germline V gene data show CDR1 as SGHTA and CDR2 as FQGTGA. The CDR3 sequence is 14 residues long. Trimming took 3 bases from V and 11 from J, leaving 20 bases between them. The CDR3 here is CASSFLAGVAEKYF. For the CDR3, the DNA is TGTGCCAGCAGCTTTCTAGCAGGGGTGGCAGAGAAGTACTTC.

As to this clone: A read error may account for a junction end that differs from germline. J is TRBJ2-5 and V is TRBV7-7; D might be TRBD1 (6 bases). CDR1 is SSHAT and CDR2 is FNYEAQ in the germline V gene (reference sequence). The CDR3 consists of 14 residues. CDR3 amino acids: CASSFGQSQETQYF. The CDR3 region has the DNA TGTGCTAGCAGCTTCGGACAGAGTCAAGAGACCCAGTACTTC.

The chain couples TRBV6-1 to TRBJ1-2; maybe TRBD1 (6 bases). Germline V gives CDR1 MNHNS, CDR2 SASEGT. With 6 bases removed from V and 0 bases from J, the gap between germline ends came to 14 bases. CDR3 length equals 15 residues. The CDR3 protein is CASSPLEGANYGYTF. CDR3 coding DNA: TGTGCCAGCAGCCCTCTCGAGGGGGCTAACTATGGCTACACCTTC.

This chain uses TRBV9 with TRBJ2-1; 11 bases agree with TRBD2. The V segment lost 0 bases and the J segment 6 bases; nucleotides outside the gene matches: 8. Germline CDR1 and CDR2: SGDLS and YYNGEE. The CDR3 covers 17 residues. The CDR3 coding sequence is TGTGCCAGCAGCGTAGGACTAGCGGGACAGACGGTCAATGAGCAGTTCTTC. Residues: CASSVGLAGQTVNEQFF.

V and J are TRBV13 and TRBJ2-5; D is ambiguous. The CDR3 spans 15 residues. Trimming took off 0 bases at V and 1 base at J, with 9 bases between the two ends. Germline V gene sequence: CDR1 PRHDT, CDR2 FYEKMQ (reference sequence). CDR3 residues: CASSLGPRRQETQYF. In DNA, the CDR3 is TGTGCCAGCAGCTTAGGCCCTAGGCGCCAAGAGACCCAGTACTTC.

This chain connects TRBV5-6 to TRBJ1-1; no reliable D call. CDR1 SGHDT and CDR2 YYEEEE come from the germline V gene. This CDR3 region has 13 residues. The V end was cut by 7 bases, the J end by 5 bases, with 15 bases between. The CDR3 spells CASHPAVGTEAFF. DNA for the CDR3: TGTGCCAGCCATCCAGCGGTGGGAACTGAAGCTTTCTTT.

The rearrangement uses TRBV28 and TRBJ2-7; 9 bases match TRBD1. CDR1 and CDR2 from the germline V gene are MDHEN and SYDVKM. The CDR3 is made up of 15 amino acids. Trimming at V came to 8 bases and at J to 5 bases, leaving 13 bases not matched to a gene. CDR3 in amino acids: CASQTSGTGFNEQYF. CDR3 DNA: TGTGCCAGCCAGACCTCCGGGACAGGGTTCAACGAGCAGTACTTC.

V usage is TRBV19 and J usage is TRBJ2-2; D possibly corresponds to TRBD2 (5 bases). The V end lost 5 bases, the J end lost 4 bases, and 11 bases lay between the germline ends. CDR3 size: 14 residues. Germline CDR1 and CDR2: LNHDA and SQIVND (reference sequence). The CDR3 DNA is TGTGCCAGTAGTGCCGGGGTTGGCACCGGGGAGCTGTTTTTT. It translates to CASSAGVGTGELFF.

The CDR3: CASRRLANPYNEQFF. The CDR3 region has the DNA TGTGCCAGCAGGCGGCTAGCGAATCCCTACAATGAGCAGTTCTTC. The chain combines TRBV7-2 with TRBJ2-1; maybe TRBD2 (6 bases). The ends were cut back, 6 bases at V and 2 bases at J, with 14 bases in the middle. The germline V gene has CDR1 SGHTA and CDR2 FQGNSA. CDR3 length: 15 amino acids.

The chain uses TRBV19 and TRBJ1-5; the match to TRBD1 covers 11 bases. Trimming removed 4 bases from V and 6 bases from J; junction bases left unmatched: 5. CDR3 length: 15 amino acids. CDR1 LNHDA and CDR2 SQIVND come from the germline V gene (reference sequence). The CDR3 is CASSTGQGAGQPQHF. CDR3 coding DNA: TGTGCCAGTAGTACCGGACAGGGGGCGGGTCAGCCCCAGCATTTT.

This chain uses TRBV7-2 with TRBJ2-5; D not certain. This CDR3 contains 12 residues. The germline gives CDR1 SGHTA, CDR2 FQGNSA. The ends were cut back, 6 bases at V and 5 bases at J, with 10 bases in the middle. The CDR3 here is CASRAGPETQYF. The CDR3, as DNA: TGTGCCAGCAGGGCAGGACCGGAGACCCAGTACTTC. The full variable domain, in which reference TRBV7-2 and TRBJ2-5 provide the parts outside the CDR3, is GAGVSQSPSNKVTEKGKDVELRCDPISGHTALYWYRQSLGQGLEFLIYFQGNSAPDKSGLPSDRFSAERTGGSVSTLTIQRTQQEDSAVYLCASRAGPETQYFGPGTRLLVL.

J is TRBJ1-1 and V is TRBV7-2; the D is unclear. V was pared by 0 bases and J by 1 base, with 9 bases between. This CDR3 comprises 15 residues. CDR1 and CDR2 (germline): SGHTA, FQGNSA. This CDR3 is CASSLARGRNTEAFF. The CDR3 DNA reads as TGTGCCAGCAGCTTAGCTAGAGGGAGGAACACTGAAGCTTTCTTT.

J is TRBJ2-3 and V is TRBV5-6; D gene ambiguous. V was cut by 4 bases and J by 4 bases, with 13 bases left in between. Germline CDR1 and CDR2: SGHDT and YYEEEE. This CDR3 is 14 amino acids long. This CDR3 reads CASSNGVRSDTQYF. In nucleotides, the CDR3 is TGTGCCAGCAGCAATGGGGTCCGTTCAGATACGCAGTATTTT.

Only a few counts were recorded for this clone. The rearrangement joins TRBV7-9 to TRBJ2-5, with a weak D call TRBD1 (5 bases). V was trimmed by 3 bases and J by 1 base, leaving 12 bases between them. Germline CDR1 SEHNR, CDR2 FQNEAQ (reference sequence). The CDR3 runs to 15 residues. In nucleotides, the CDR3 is TGTGCCAGCAGCTTCGGTAGGGGTATCCAAGAGACCCAGTACTTC. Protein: CASSFGRGIQETQYF.

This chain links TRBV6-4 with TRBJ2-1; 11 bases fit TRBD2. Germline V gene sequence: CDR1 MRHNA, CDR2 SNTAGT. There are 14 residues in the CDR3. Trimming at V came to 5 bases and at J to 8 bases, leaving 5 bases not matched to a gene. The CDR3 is CASSLAGGRDEQFF. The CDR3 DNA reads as TGTGCCAGCAGTCTAGCGGGAGGTAGGGATGAGCAGTTCTTC.

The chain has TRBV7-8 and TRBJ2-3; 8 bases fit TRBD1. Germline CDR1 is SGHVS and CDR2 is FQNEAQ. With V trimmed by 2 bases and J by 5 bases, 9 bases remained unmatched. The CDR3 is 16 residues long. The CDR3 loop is CASSLSWGQAKDTQYF. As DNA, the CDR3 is TGTGCCAGCAGCTTATCGTGGGGACAGGCGAAAGATACGCAGTATTTT.

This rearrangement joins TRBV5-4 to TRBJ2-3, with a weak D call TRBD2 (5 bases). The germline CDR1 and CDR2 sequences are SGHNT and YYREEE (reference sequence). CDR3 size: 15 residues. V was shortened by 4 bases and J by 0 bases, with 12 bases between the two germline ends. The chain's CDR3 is CASSLEGGSTDTQYF. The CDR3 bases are TGTGCCAGCAGCCTGGAAGGCGGGAGCACAGATACGCAGTATTTT.

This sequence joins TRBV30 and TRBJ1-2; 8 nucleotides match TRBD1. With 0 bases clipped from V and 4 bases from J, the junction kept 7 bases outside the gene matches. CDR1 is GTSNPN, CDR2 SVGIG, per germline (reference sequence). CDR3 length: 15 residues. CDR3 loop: CAWSVLSGTGYGYTF. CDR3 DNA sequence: TGTGCCTGGAGTGTACTGAGCGGGACAGGCTATGGCTACACCTTC.